The 25 T cell receptor beta chains given below trace back to one sample, sequenced in a study of response to subunit inactivated influenza vaccine. MiXCR was run by TCRdb on the RT-PCR reads, yielding one entry per CDR3 protein. Of over 750,000 distinct CDR3 sequences detected, around 20% appear once; the ten largest clones hold 10% to 13%. Source: PBMCs from blood, taken around 5 days after vaccination. The receptors originated from a man aged 50 to 60 who received an inactivated influenza vaccine.

This chain links TRBV20-1 with TRBJ2-7; TRBD2 might be the D (6 bases). Trimming stripped 0 bases from V and 6 bases from J, with 15 bases between. Germline CDR1 reads DFQATT; CDR2 reads SNEGSKA (reference sequence). There are 14 residues in the CDR3. The CDR3 loop is CSARDQGLSREQYF. The CDR3 region has the DNA TGCAGTGCTAGAGACCAGGGACTCTCCCGCGAGCAGTACTTC.

The V and J genes are TRBV12-3 or TRBV12-4 and TRBJ2-5, with a weak D call TRBD1 (6 bases). The CDR3 loop spans 13 amino acids. V was shortened by 3 bases and J by 6 bases, with 11 bases between the two germline ends. CDR3 DNA: TGTGCCAGCAGTTTTGGGGGCAGGAAGACCCAGTACTTC. This gives the protein CASSFGGRKTQYF.

A few counts support this clonotype. The chain recombines TRBV27 with TRBJ2-5, with 12 bases matching TRBD1. CDR3 length equals 15 residues. Germline CDR1 reads MNHEY; CDR2 reads SMNVEV (reference sequence). V lost 7 bases to trimming and J lost 5 bases; unmatched junction nucleotides: 8. The CDR3, as DNA: TGTGCCAGCACCTCGGGGACAGGGGGCCGGGAGACCCAGTACTTC. This encodes CASTSGTGGRETQYF.

The chain uses TRBV24-1 and TRBJ2-2, with D tentatively TRBD1 (5 bases). The CDR3 runs to 13 residues. V shed 7 bases and J shed 4 bases, with 9 bases lying between them. The germline gives CDR1 KGHDR, CDR2 SFDVKD. The DNA of the CDR3 is TGTGCCACCAGCCCTCAGGGCACCGGGGAGCTGTTTTTT. Translation: CATSPQGTGELFF.

In its sample, this clonotype was seen a few times. The V and J genes are TRBV7-9 and TRBJ2-1, with 7 positions matching TRBD1. The trim removed 5 bases at V and 3 bases at J, leaving 10 bases unmatched. Germline V gives CDR1 SEHNR, CDR2 FQNEAQ (reference sequence). CDR3 length: 16 amino acids. Here the CDR3 reads CASSTRTGRIYNEQFF. The CDR3 DNA reads TGTGCCAGCAGCACCAGGACAGGACGAATCTACAATGAGCAGTTCTTC.

This clonotype was observed a few times. The chain joins TRBV21-1 to TRBJ1-6; the DNA was not compared with TRBD1, the D call given in the table. TRBV21-1 is recorded as a pseudogene. The CDR3 has 17 amino acids. The chain's CDR3 is CASSTEGVSSYNSPLHF. The CDR3 DNA reads as TGTGCCAGCAGCACTGAAGGGGTGAGCTCCTATAATTCACCCCTCCACTTT.

This clonotype was observed many times. V gene TRBV12-3 or TRBV12-4 combines with J gene TRBJ2-1; 8 nucleotides align to TRBD2. V lost 6 bases to trimming and J lost 3 bases; unmatched junction nucleotides: 7. The CDR3 contains 15 residues. CDR3 sequence: CASRRGLAGYNEQFF. DNA of the CDR3: TGTGCCAGCAGGCGCGGACTAGCTGGCTACAATGAGCAGTTCTTC.

This clonotype was counted many times. V is TRBV29-1 and J is TRBJ2-3, with 8 bases lining up with TRBD2. The CDR3 consists of 15 residues. Germline loops: CDR1 SQVTM, CDR2 ANQGSEA. Germline trimming cut 3 bases from V and 1 base from J; bases unmatched to any gene: 6. Here the CDR3 DNA reads TGCAGCGTTGATAGGAGCGGGAGAGGCACAGATACGCAGTATTTT. It yields the protein CSVDRSGRGTDTQYF.

This rearrangement joins TRBV20-1 to TRBJ1-1; D is unresolved. V lost 6 bases and J 0 bases, leaving 11 bases between the germline ends. Germline CDR1 reads DFQATT; CDR2 reads SNEGSKA (reference sequence). This CDR3 is 13 amino acids long. CDR3 coding DNA: TGCAGTGCCCTACAGAGGATGAACACTGAAGCTTTCTTT. This codes for CSALQRMNTEAFF.

This rearrangement joins TRBV7-2 to TRBJ2-5; weak D call: TRBD1 (6 bases). V gave up 1 base and J gave up 7 bases, with 13 bases separating them. The CDR3 has 14 amino acids. The germline V gene encodes CDR1 SGHTA and CDR2 FQGNSA. The chain's CDR3 is CASSLEQGRVTQYF. In DNA form, the CDR3 reads TGTGCCAGCAGCTTAGAGCAGGGGAGAGTGACCCAGTACTTC.

V gene TRBV7-2 combines with J gene TRBJ2-2; possibly TRBD1 for D (5 bases). This CDR3 has 17 residues. The V end lost 1 base, the J end lost 4 bases, and 16 bases lay between the germline ends. The germline CDR1 and CDR2 sequences are SGHTA and FQGNSA. The chain's CDR3 is CASSLVQGLLGTGELFF. In DNA, the CDR3 is TGTGCCAGCAGCTTAGTCCAGGGCTTACTTGGCACCGGGGAGCTGTTTTTT.

The CDR3 here is CASSYRGLQTQYF. The CDR3, as DNA: TGTGCCAGCAGTTACAGGGGGCTGCAGACCCAGTACTTC. V and J are TRBV6-2 or TRBV6-3 and TRBJ2-5; 7 positions match TRBD1. Germline CDR1 MNHEY, CDR2 SVGEGT. CDR3 length: 13 residues. The V and J ends lost 2 bases and 6 bases, in that order; junction bases with no gene match: 3.

The chain couples TRBV15 to TRBJ2-7; D is unresolved. The CDR3 sequence is 11 residues long. Germline V CDR1 and CDR2: LNHNV, YYDKDF (reference sequence). Trimming left V 1 base short and J 7 bases short, with 5 bases between. CDR3: CATSRGREQYF. The DNA for the CDR3 is TGTGCCACCAGCAGAGGCAGGGAGCAGTACTTC. The full variable domain, rest sourced from reference TRBV15 and TRBJ2-7, is DAMVIQNPRYQVTQFGKPVTLSCSQTLNHNVMYWYQQKSSQAPKLLFHYYDKDFNNEADTPDNFQSRRPNTSFCFLDIRSPGLGDTAMYLCATSRGREQYFGPGTRLTVT.

V gene TRBV25-1 combines with J gene TRBJ2-5; 7 bases match TRBD1. Germline V CDR1 and CDR2: MGHDK, SYGVNS. This CDR3 spans 17 amino acids. Trimming at V came to 5 bases and at J to 2 bases, leaving 14 bases not matched to a gene. The CDR3 region has the DNA TGTGCCAGCAGTCTAACAACAGGGGTTAGGCGTCAAGAGACCCAGTACTTC. Protein sequence: CASSLTTGVRRQETQYF.

The chain joins TRBV11-2 to TRBJ2-6, with D perhaps TRBD1 or TRBD2 (5 bases each). Germline V CDR1 and CDR2: SGHAT, FQNNGV. The CDR3 spans 19 residues. The V and J ends lost 0 bases and 1 base respectively, with 16 bases between them. As DNA, the CDR3 is TGTGCCAGCAGCTTAGATGGGACGTCCTTTGGATCTGGGGCCAACGTCCTGACTTTC. Translation: CASSLDGTSFGSGANVLTF.

A few counts support this clonotype. The V gene is TRBV9, the J gene TRBJ2-3, with a possible D match to TRBD1 (6 bases). CDR1 and CDR2 (germline): SGDLS, YYNGEE. V shed 0 bases and J shed 9 bases, with 11 bases lying between them. The CDR3 loop spans 13 amino acids. As DNA, the CDR3 is TGTGCCAGCAGCGTAGATCAGGGGAAGACGCAGTATTTT. It yields the protein CASSVDQGKTQYF.

This clonotype was seen repeatedly, ten times or more. The V gene is TRBV25-1, the J gene TRBJ1-3; 9 bases map to TRBD1. The CDR3 totals 18 residues. Per the germline V gene, CDR1 is MGHDK and CDR2 is SYGVNS. Losses at the gene ends were 0 bases for V and 7 bases for J; bases not matched to a gene: 13. CDR3 sequence reads: CASSEYLYTGTGKNTIYF. The CDR3, as DNA: TGTGCCAGCAGTGAATACCTCTATACCGGGACAGGGAAGAACACCATATATTTT.

The J gene is TRBJ2-3, the V gene TRBV12-3 or TRBV12-4, with D possibly matching TRBD1 (6 bases). V lost 2 bases and J 2 bases, leaving 14 bases between the germline ends. The CDR3 totals 16 residues. CDR3 nucleotide sequence: TGTGCCAGCAGTTTACTGAAGGGGGAGCCCACAGATACGCAGTATTTT. Translating gives CASSLLKGEPTDTQYF.

V and J are TRBV25-1 and TRBJ2-2, with D possibly TRBD2 on 6 matching bases. Germline CDR1 MGHDK, CDR2 SYGVNS. This CDR3 has 14 amino acids. Trimming removed 4 bases at V and 2 bases at J, with 8 bases between. The CDR3 nucleotides are TGTGCCAGCAGTGCGGCGGGAAACACCGGGGAGCTGTTTTTT. It codes for CASSAAGNTGELFF. The full variable domain, completed using reference TRBV25-1 and TRBJ2-2, is EADIYQTPRYLVIGTGKKITLECSQTMGHDKMYWYQQDPGMELHLIHYSYGVNSTEKGDLSSESTVSRIRTEHFPLTLESARPSHTSQYLCASSAAGNTGELFFGEGSRLTVL.

Only a few counts were recorded for this clonotype. The CDR3 here is CASSQDGGRSYNEQFF. Written as DNA, the CDR3 is TGCGCCAGCAGCCAAGATGGCGGGAGAAGCTACAATGAGCAGTTCTTC. This chain connects TRBV4-3 to TRBJ2-1; 7 bases fit TRBD2. Trimming at V came to 0 bases and at J to 3 bases, leaving 5 bases not matched to a gene. CDR3 size: 16 residues. Germline CDR1 is LGHNA and CDR2 is YSLEER.

This clonotype has just a few counts. The chain joins TRBV5-6 to TRBJ1-2, with TRBD1 identical over 8 bases. With V trimmed by 3 bases and J by 7 bases, 11 bases remained unmatched. The CDR3 has 15 residues. The V gene's germline CDR1 is SGHDT and CDR2 YYEEEE. This chain's CDR3 is CASSSPDRAGRGYTF. The CDR3, as DNA: TGTGCCAGCAGCTCGCCGGACAGGGCGGGTCGTGGCTACACCTTC.

This clonotype was observed a handful of times. The V call is TRBV6-2 or TRBV6-3, the J call TRBJ1-1; D is possibly TRBD1 (6 bases). V was shortened by 6 bases and J by 12 bases, with 17 bases between the two germline ends. CDR1 and CDR2 (germline): MNHEY, SVGEGT. There are 12 residues in the CDR3. The CDR3 nucleotides are TGTGCCAGCAGCCTCGGACAGACGGAACCTTTCTTT. Its translation is CASSLGQTEPFF.

J is TRBJ2-7 and V is TRBV20-1; 7 bases are shared with TRBD2. The germline CDR1 and CDR2 sequences are DFQATT and SNEGSKA (reference sequence). The CDR3 runs to 14 residues. V was pared by 6 bases and J by 7 bases, with 15 bases of the junction left unmatched. The CDR3 DNA sequence: TGCAGTGCCCCATGGGCGGGAGCGCGGGGGGAGCAGTACTTC. It specifies CSAPWAGARGEQYF.

The chain joins TRBV2 to TRBJ2-5; D remains unclear. The CDR3 is 13 residues long. V shed 3 bases and J shed 10 bases, with 15 bases lying between them. CDR1 and CDR2 (germline): SNHLY, FYNNEI. In DNA, the CDR3 is TGTGCCAGCAGTGATCCCTCAGGATGGGTCCAGTACTTC. It specifies CASSDPSGWVQYF.

The chain employs TRBV11-2 and TRBJ1-2; D is unclear. Trimming shortened V by 4 bases and J by 7 bases, and 16 bases separated the two germline ends. The CDR3 has 14 amino acids. Germline assignment: CDR1 SGHAT and CDR2 FQNNGV. The CDR3 nucleotides read TGTGCCAGCAGCTACGCTGCGGCCGCGGGTGGCTACACCTTC. It specifies CASSYAAAAGGYTF.